This T cell receptor beta chain was sequenced for a study of shared clonotypes between healthy human individuals. Overall study findings and caveats: In the sorted subsets, rarefaction showed sequencing was incomplete despite large depth.

Terminally differentiated effector memory CD45RA+ cells were excluded from the naive CD8 cells, which were CD45RO-negative and positively selected for CCR7. Turning to this clone: Its target is not known.

The V end was cut by 5 bases, the J end by 6 bases, with 10 bases between. The CDR3 extends over 13 amino acids. Germline assignment: CDR1 SEHNR and CDR2 FQNEAQ (reference sequence). Per the study methods: Junction-only sequences without quality scores were provided by ImmunoSEQ, so filtering was different. Only in-frame clones appear in the TCRdb table, and some are missing; sequencing was by immunoSEQ multiplex PCR. For V, J and clone size, that table is used; D and trimming come from the DNA. The repertoire consists of approximately 1.9 million clones, with 90% to 95% occurring once and the leading ten covering less than 2%.

This receptor was obtained from a man aged 18 to 29 in good health. Some clones in this sample may be carry-over from other donors' samples. The sample taken for sequencing was naive CD8+ T cells from PBMCs. The chain links TRBV7-9 to TRBJ2-2; D could derive from TRBD1 or TRBD2 (5 bases each). DNA for the CDR3: TGTGCCAGCAGCCCCGGGGACGCCGGGGAGCTGTTTTTT. Protein sequence: CASSPGDAGELFF.